This record looks at one T cell receptor beta chain sequence and its context. The antigen is unknown. This record comes from a study of OX40 agonist ivuxolimab in advanced cancers. Study overall: Of mixed ages from about 20 to 80 and averaging about 65 years, the group was 65% to 85% male. Of the participants, 40% to 50% had some prior anti-PD-1, anti-PD-L1 or anti-CTLA-4 therapy, which was allowed. Study results and limitations: Partial responders at 0.1-3.0 mg/kg showed near-lowest clonal expansion.

Data came from immunoSEQ multiplex PCR; TCRdb stores just in-frame clones and leaves some out. Among about 39,000 clones, approximately 75% were seen once, and the ten largest hold 2.6%. The germline V gene encodes CDR1 LGHNA and CDR2 YNFKEQ. Trimming left V 1 base short and J 4 bases short, with 7 bases between. The CDR3 sequence is 13 residues long. The sequence came from an adult with an advanced solid tumor such as melanoma, head and neck, liver or kidney cancer. V is TRBV4-2 and J is TRBJ1-1; D is uncertain. The source material was CD4+ or CD8+ T cells sorted from blood, sampled in a trial of the OX40 agonist ivuxolimab. CDR3 sequence reads: CASSQGSGTEAFF. The CDR3 DNA follows: TGTGCCAGCAGCCAAGGGTCCGGCACTGAAGCTTTCTTT.